What follows are 22 T cell receptor beta chains derived from one specimen sequenced in a study of spatial heterogeneity in lung cancer. No antigen has been identified for these receptors. Study-level findings and limits: Within tumors, counts of expanded alpha and beta TCRs tracked tumor mutation counts.

Each CDR3 protein gets one entry after TCRdb re-called the 5' RACE reads with MiXCR. The data show 15,000 or so distinct CDR3 sequences, approximately 4.5% seen once. Described time point: sample taken at primary tumor resection. The source material was lung tumor tissue, sampled at surgery. These receptors all come from a female donor with early-stage non-small cell lung cancer.

In its sample, this clonotype ranks as medium-sized (0.01 to 0.1%). For a library built for alpha chains, this beta chain is a stray read; little rests on its size. The gene calls are TRBV5-1 and TRBJ2-3; TRBD1 is a possible D gene (6 bases). The CDR3 has 15 residues. The germline V gene has CDR1 SGHRS and CDR2 YFSETQ. Between the trimmed V and J ends, which lost 4 bases and 6 bases, there was a span of 18 bases. CDR3 sequence: CASSKGQRESDTQYF. CDR3 DNA: TGCGCCAGCAGCAAGGGACAAAGAGAATCCGATACGCAGTATTTT. The whole variable domain, filled in from reference TRBV5-1 and TRBJ2-3, reads KAGVTQTPRYLIKTRGQQVTLSCSPISGHRSVSWYQQTPGQGLQFLFEYFSETQRNKGNFPGRFSGRQFSNSRSEMNVSTLELGDSALYLCASSKGQRESDTQYFGPGTRLTVL.

In its sample, this clonotype is medium-sized. Since it is a stray read in a library aimed at alpha chains, this beta chain has a size that is not meaningful. V is TRBV5-4 and J is TRBJ2-5; D is perhaps TRBD2 (7 bases). This CDR3 spans 16 amino acids. CDR1 is SGHNT, CDR2 YYREEE, per germline (reference sequence). V was clipped by 0 bases and J by 1 base, with 13 bases between them. The CDR3 sequence: CASSLGPRGAQETQYF. The DNA for the CDR3 is TGTGCCAGCAGCTTGGGGCCCCGGGGGGCCCAAGAGACCCAGTACTTC.

This clonotype has a count of ten or more. This beta chain turned up in a library designed for alpha chains; as an off-target read, its abundance says little. The CDR3 reads CASSFGQFYGYTF. CDR3 coding DNA: TGTGCCAGCAGTTTCGGACAGTTCTATGGCTACACCTTC. The genes are TRBV28 and TRBJ1-2; possible D gene TRBD1, 6 bases. The V end was cut by 3 bases, the J end by 4 bases, with 9 bases between. This CDR3 has 13 amino acids. Germline V lookup: CDR1 MDHEN, CDR2 SYDVKM.

This clonotype was observed at least ten times. This beta chain appears as a stray read in a library generated for alpha chains; its size is not informative. The J gene is TRBJ2-2, the V gene TRBV7-3; 8 bases match TRBD1. This CDR3 comprises 16 residues. J lost 1 base, V lost 4 bases, and 5 bases had no gene match. The V gene's germline CDR1 is SGHTA and CDR2 FQGTGA. The CDR3 here is CASSSGTGKNTGELFF. CDR3 bases: TGTGCCAGCAGCTCCGGGACAGGAAAGAACACCGGGGAGCTGTTTTTT.

This clonotype was picked up many times. Being off target in a library aimed at alpha chains, this beta chain has a size of little meaning. V is TRBV5-6 and J is TRBJ2-7; D is possibly TRBD1 (5 bases). The CDR3 sequence is 13 residues long. V shed 2 bases and J shed 2 bases, with 8 bases lying between them. Germline CDR1 SGHDT, CDR2 YYEEEE. The CDR3 is CASSLARAYEQYF. DNA for the CDR3: TGTGCCAGCAGCTTAGCCAGGGCCTACGAGCAGTACTTC.

Comment on this clonotype: The library was prepared for alpha chains; this beta chain is a stray read, so its frequency means little. This chain uses TRBV12-5 with TRBJ2-5, with 13 nucleotides matching TRBD2. The V gene's germline CDR1 is LGHNT and CDR2 FRNRAP. The CDR3 loop spans 15 amino acids. Trimming at V came to 7 bases and at J to 5 bases, leaving 7 bases not matched to a gene. This CDR3 reads CASASGLAGKETQYF. Here the CDR3 DNA reads TGTGCTAGTGCCTCGGGACTAGCGGGGAAGGAGACCCAGTACTTC.

This clonotype has ten or more counts. Because the library targeted alpha chains, this beta chain is an off-target read whose size means little. The chain joins TRBV10-2 to TRBJ1-4; D call uncertain. Germline CDR1 is WSHSY and CDR2 is SAAADI. CDR3 length: 12 residues. V gave up 0 bases and J gave up 14 bases, with 10 bases separating them. CDR3 region: CASSESLGGLFF. The CDR3 DNA follows: TGCGCCAGCAGTGAGTCTTTGGGAGGGCTGTTTTTT.

There are many counts of this clonotype. This beta chain appears as a stray read in a library generated for alpha chains; its size is not informative. The chain recombines TRBV18 with TRBJ2-1, with D maybe TRBD1 (6 bases). This CDR3 is built from 12 residues. Deletions cut 4 bases from V and 8 bases from J, with 9 bases between. Germline V lookup: CDR1 KGHSH, CDR2 LQKENI. The CDR3 here is CASSLTGDEQFF. CDR3 sequence (DNA): TGTGCCAGCTCACTGACAGGAGATGAGCAGTTCTTC. Variable domain in full (rest from reference TRBV18 and TRBJ2-1): NAGVMQNPRHLVRRRGQEARLRCSPMKGHSHVYWYRQLPEEGLKFMVYLQKENIIDESGMPKERFSAEFPKEGPSILRIQQVVRGDSAAYFCASSLTGDEQFFGPGTRLTVL.

This clonotype was seen ten or more times. This beta chain represents an off-target read in a library built for alpha chains; its size is of limited meaning. This chain joins TRBV5-1 and TRBJ2-1; D might be TRBD1 or TRBD2, each matching 5 bases. The V end was cut by 4 bases, the J end by 5 bases, with 16 bases between. CDR3 length: 15 residues. Looked up from germline, CDR1 is SGHRS and CDR2 is YFSETQ. This CDR3 is CASSRDPGGDNEQFF. The CDR3 DNA follows: TGCGCCAGCAGCAGGGACCCAGGTGGGGACAATGAGCAGTTCTTC. The full variable domain, its missing parts supplied by reference TRBV5-1 and TRBJ2-1, is KAGVTQTPRYLIKTRGQQVTLSCSPISGHRSVSWYQQTPGQGLQFLFEYFSETQRNKGNFPGRFSGRQFSNSRSEMNVSTLELGDSALYLCASSRDPGGDNEQFFGPGTRLTVL.

This clonotype has more than one count but fewer than ten. The library was prepared for alpha chains; this beta chain is a stray read, so its frequency means little. The chain has TRBV2 and TRBJ2-6; D is ambiguous. The CDR3 is 17 amino acids. CDR1 SNHLY and CDR2 FYNNEI come from the germline V gene. Trimming left V 2 bases short and J 0 bases short, with 11 bases between. In DNA, the CDR3 is TGTGCCAGCAGTGAACAGGCCCCGGTCTCTGGGGCCAACGTCCTGACTTTC. Translating gives CASSEQAPVSGANVLTF.

As regards this clonotype: Being off target in a library aimed at alpha chains, this beta chain has a size of little meaning. This rearrangement joins TRBV24-1 to TRBJ2-2; D call uncertain. CDR1 is KGHDR and CDR2 is SFDVKD in the germline V gene. This CDR3 spans 13 amino acids. Trimming took off 5 bases at V and 4 bases at J, with 7 bases between the two ends. The DNA for the CDR3 is TGTGCCACCAGTGCGATTACCACCGGGGAGCTGTTTTTT. Translated: CATSAITTGELFF.

This clonotype has a count of ten or more. Since it is a stray read in a library aimed at alpha chains, this beta chain has a size that is not meaningful. The rearrangement joins TRBV3-1 to TRBJ2-3; 7 positions agree with TRBD2. The CDR3 runs 16 residues. V shed 3 bases, J shed 0 bases, and the junction held 6 bases outside the gene matches. Germline V gene lookup returns CDR1 LGHDT and CDR2 YNNKEL (reference sequence). Written as DNA, the CDR3 is TGTGCCAGCAGCCAGCTAGCGGCGTATAGCACAGATACGCAGTATTTT. It encodes CASSQLAAYSTDTQYF.

This clonotype has just a few counts. With the library built for alpha chains, this beta chain is off target and its frequency is not meaningful. The rearrangement uses TRBV6-2 or TRBV6-3 and TRBJ2-7; D may match TRBD1 or TRBD2 (5 bases each). V lost 6 bases and J 3 bases, leaving 15 bases between the germline ends. Per the germline V gene, CDR1 is MNHEY and CDR2 is SVGEGT. The CDR3 loop spans 14 amino acids. Written as DNA, the CDR3 is TGTGCCAGCAGACCCGGGACGTATCGCTACGAGCAGTACTTC. Protein sequence: CASRPGTYRYEQYF.

This clonotype was recorded a few times. This beta chain is off target for a library built for alpha chains, so its abundance means little. This chain uses TRBV7-2 with TRBJ2-7; tentatively, D is TRBD2 (5 bases). The CDR3 runs to 11 residues. The germline V gene encodes CDR1 SGHTA and CDR2 FQGNSA. V gave up 4 bases and J gave up 4 bases, with 5 bases separating them. CDR3 amino acids: CASSWRYEQYF. DNA for the CDR3: TGTGCCAGCAGCTGGAGGTACGAGCAGTACTTC.

This clonotype has ten or more counts. This beta chain is an off-target read within a library intended for alpha chains, so its frequency means little. The chain links TRBV9 to TRBJ2-6; TRBD1 aligns across 8 bases. From germline, CDR1 is SGDLS and CDR2 YYNGEE. Losses at the gene ends were 0 bases for V and 2 bases for J; bases not matched to a gene: 4. The CDR3 length is 17 residues. In nucleotides, the CDR3 is TGTGCCAGCAGCGTAGGTCAGGGGGCAGCTGGGGCCAACGTCCTGACTTTC. Its translation: CASSVGQGAAGANVLTF.

Many counts were recorded for this clonotype. Because this beta chain is a stray read in a library intended to capture alpha chains, its abundance should not be given much weight. The chain carries TRBV2 and TRBJ1-1; D is ambiguous. The CDR3 is made up of 15 amino acids. The germline V and J ends were trimmed by 0 bases and 1 base, with 9 bases remaining between them. Looked up from germline, CDR1 is SNHLY and CDR2 is FYNNEI. The CDR3: CASSEASSENTEAFF. CDR3 in DNA: TGTGCCAGCAGTGAAGCATCATCCGAGAACACTGAAGCTTTCTTT.

This clonotype was detected many times. In a library made to pick up alpha chains, this beta chain is a stray read with a size that means little. The chain links TRBV13 to TRBJ2-7; 9 positions match TRBD2. Germline CDR1 reads PRHDT; CDR2 reads FYEKMQ (reference sequence). With V trimmed by 0 bases and J by 3 bases, 3 bases remained unmatched. This CDR3 is 15 amino acids long. This CDR3 reads CASSLGSAGGYEQYF. CDR3 in DNA: TGTGCCAGCAGCTTAGGCTCAGCGGGGGGCTACGAGCAGTACTTC.

In its sample, this clonotype was seen many times. Since it is a stray read in a library aimed at alpha chains, this beta chain has a size that is not meaningful. This chain links TRBV18 with TRBJ2-7; D is perhaps TRBD1 (6 bases). Trimming cost V 2 bases and J 3 bases, with 11 bases left between them. CDR3 length: 14 amino acids. From germline, CDR1 is KGHSH and CDR2 LQKENI. The CDR3 nucleotides read TGTGCCAGCTCACCAGACAGGACGAACTACGAGCAGTACTTC. Protein product: CASSPDRTNYEQYF.

In this sample, this clonotype is medium-sized (0.01 to 0.1%). This beta chain is a stray sequence in a library constructed for alpha chains; its clone size is not meaningful. This chain connects TRBV10-1 to TRBJ1-1; D call uncertain. The V end was cut by 3 bases, the J end by 5 bases, with 19 bases between. The CDR3 is 16 amino acids. Germline loops: CDR1 WNHNN, CDR2 SYGVQD (reference sequence). The CDR3 here is CASSDSRTLAGTEAFF. The CDR3 region has the DNA TGCGCCAGCAGTGACTCCCGGACTCTGGCTGGGACTGAAGCTTTCTTT.

This clonotype was seen many times. Little can be read into the size of this beta chain, an off-target read in a library designed for alpha chains. The rearrangement links TRBV2 to TRBJ2-5, with 9 positions matching TRBD2. The J segment lost 5 bases and the V segment lost 4 bases, leaving 5 bases of the junction unmatched. The CDR3 has 14 residues. Germline CDR1 reads SNHLY; CDR2 reads FYNNEI. The CDR3 sequence: CASSGQRGDETQYF. CDR3 nucleotides: TGTGCCAGCAGTGGACAGCGGGGGGACGAGACCCAGTACTTC.

This clonotype was seen a few times. A library prepared for alpha chains yielded this beta chain as an off-target read; its size is of little meaning. The rearrangement links TRBV6-2 or TRBV6-3 to TRBJ2-1; TRBD2 matches 12 bases. Trimming cost V 0 bases and J 10 bases; bases outside gene matches: 4. The CDR3 totals 15 residues. From germline, CDR1 is MNHEY and CDR2 SVGEGT. The CDR3 protein is CASSYSETSGGEQFF. DNA of the CDR3: TGTGCCAGCAGTTACTCAGAGACTAGCGGGGGAGAGCAGTTCTTC.

This clonotype was counted ten times or more. This beta chain is an unintended read in a library built for alpha chains; its size means little. The chain couples TRBV27 to TRBJ1-5; D unresolved. V lost 5 bases and J 0 bases, leaving 11 bases between the germline ends. Per germline, CDR1 MNHEY and CDR2 SMNVEV (reference sequence). The CDR3 covers 15 residues. The CDR3 DNA follows: TGTGCCAGCAGTATGTTGTGGGGTAGCAATCAGCCCCAGCATTTT. Its protein is CASSMLWGSNQPQHF.